The clone carrying this T cell receptor beta chain has a handful of counts. The antigen is unknown. The CDR3 totals 12 residues. V lost 6 bases to trimming and J lost 5 bases, with 10 bases between them. CDR1 and CDR2 from the germline V gene are SGHVS and FNYEAQ. One entry per CDR3 protein, called by TCRdb with MiXCR from the reads. The sample has some 38,000 distinct CDR3 sequences; just over 50% are singletons. The record originates from a study of T cell repertoires in cytomegalovirus infection. This specimen was CD8+ T cells from cultured PBMCs, taken from culture after CMV antigen stimulation. This TCR came from a human donor in good health (CMV status not recorded). Some clones in this sample may be carry-over from other donors' samples. The rearrangement uses TRBV7-6 and TRBJ1-1; D uncertain. The DNA of the CDR3 is TGTGCCAGCAGTTTTAGTGATACTGAAGCTTTCTTT. Amino acid sequence: CASSFSDTEAFF.